Presented here are 4 T cell receptor beta chains from one specimen sequenced in a study of T cell changes during pregnancy in multiple sclerosis. TCRdb's copy holds only in-frame clones and misses some; the assay was immunoSEQ multiplex PCR. Found here are roughly 39,000 clones, roughly nine tenths of them singletons; the top ten hold 0.4% to 0.6%. Source: CD4+ T cells from peripheral blood mononuclear cells, taken in the first trimester of pregnancy. The receptors derive from a female donor in good health, enrolled as a control in a pregnancy study.

The chain is built from TRBV28 and TRBJ2-7; 11 nucleotides match TRBD1. From germline, CDR1 is MDHEN and CDR2 SYDVKM. The CDR3 is 16 amino acids. J gave up 2 bases and V 3 bases, and 6 bases lay outside the gene matches. The CDR3 loop is CASSFLPGQGAYEQYF. The CDR3 bases are TGTGCCAGCAGTTTCCTCCCGGGACAGGGGGCCTACGAGCAGTACTTC.

CDR3 DNA sequence: TGTGCCAGTAGTACCCCTGGGAGAAACTATGGCTACACCTTC. It yields the protein CASSTPGRNYGYTF. This rearrangement joins TRBV19 to TRBJ1-2; no reliable D call. V dropped 4 bases and J dropped 2 bases, with 11 bases sitting between them. Germline V gene sequence: CDR1 LNHDA, CDR2 SQIVND (reference sequence). The CDR3 has 14 residues.

The J gene is TRBJ2-7, the V gene TRBV7-2; 8 bases match TRBD1. The CDR3 sequence is 14 residues long. Unmatched junction bases numbered 7, after V lost 5 bases and J lost 4 bases. Germline CDR1 SGHTA, CDR2 FQGNSA. CDR3 region: CASSLQGAPYEQYF. CDR3 DNA sequence: TGTGCCAGCAGCCTGCAGGGGGCCCCGTACGAGCAGTACTTC.

V and J are TRBV9 and TRBJ2-3, with TRBD2 as a possible D gene (5 bases). The CDR3 is 15 residues long. Germline CDR1 reads SGDLS; CDR2 reads YYNGEE. V lost 0 bases, J lost 2 bases, and 10 bases lay in between. The CDR3 spells CASSVGRDATDTQYF. CDR3 nucleotides: TGTGCCAGCAGCGTAGGCCGGGATGCCACAGATACGCAGTATTTT.